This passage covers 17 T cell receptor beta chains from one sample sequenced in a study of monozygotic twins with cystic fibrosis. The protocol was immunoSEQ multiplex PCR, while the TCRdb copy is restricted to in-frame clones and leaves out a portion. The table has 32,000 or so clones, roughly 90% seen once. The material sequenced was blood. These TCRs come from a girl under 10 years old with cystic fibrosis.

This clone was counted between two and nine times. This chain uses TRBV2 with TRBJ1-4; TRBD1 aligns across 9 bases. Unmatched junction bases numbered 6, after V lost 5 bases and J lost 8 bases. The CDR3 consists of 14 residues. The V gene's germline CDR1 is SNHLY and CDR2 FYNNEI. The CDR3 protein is CASSPDRGGEKLFF. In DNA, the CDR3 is TGTGCCAGCAGTCCGGACAGGGGAGGGGAAAAACTGTTTTTT.

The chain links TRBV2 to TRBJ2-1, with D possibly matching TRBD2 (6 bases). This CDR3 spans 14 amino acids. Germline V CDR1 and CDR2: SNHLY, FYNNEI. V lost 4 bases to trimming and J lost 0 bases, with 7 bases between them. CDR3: CASSAGSSYNEQFF. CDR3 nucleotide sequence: TGTGCCAGCAGTGCCGGGAGCTCCTACAATGAGCAGTTCTTC.

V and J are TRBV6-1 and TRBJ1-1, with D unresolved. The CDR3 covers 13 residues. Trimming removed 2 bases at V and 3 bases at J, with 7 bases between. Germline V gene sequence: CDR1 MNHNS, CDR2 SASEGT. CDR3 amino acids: CASSEIRDTEAFF. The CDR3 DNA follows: TGTGCCAGCAGTGAAATAAGAGACACTGAAGCTTTCTTT.

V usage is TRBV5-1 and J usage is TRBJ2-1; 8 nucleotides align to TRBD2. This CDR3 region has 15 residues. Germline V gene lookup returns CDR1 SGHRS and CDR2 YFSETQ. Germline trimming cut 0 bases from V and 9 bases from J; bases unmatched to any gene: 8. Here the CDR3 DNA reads TGCGCCAGCAGCTTGGACCGCGGGAGGAGCGGTGAGCAGTTCTTC. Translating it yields CASSLDRGRSGEQFF.

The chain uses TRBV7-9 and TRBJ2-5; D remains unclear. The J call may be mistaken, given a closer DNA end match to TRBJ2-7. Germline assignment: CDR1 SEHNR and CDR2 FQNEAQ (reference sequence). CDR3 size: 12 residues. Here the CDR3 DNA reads TGTGCCAGCAGTCTCGTCGGGCGCGAGCAGTACTTC. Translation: CASSLVGREQYF.

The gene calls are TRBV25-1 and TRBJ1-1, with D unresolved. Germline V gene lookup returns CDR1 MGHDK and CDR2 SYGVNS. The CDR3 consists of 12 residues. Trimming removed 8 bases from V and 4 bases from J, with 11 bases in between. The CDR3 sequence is CASFSGSTEAFF. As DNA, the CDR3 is TGTGCCAGCTTTTCCGGTAGCACTGAAGCTTTCTTT.

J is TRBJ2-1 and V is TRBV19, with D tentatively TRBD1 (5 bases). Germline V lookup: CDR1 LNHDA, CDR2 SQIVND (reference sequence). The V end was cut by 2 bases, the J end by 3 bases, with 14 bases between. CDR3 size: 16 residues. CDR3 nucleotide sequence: TGTGCCAGTAGTATAAGGCACAGTGGACACTACAATGAGCAGTTCTTC. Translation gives CASSIRHSGHYNEQFF.

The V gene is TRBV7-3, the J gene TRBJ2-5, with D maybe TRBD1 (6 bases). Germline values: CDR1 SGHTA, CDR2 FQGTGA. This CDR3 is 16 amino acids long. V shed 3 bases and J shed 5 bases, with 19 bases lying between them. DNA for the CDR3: TGTGCCAGCAGCTTGCGATCAGGGGCCCCGCCGGAGACCCAGTACTTC. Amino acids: CASSLRSGAPPETQYF.

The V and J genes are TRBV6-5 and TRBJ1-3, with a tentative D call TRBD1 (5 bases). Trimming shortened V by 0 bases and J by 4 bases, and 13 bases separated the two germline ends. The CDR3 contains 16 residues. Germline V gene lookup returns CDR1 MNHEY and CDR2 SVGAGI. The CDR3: CASSYSFSGVGNTIYF. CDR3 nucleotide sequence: TGTGCCAGCAGTTACTCGTTCTCGGGGGTAGGAAACACCATATATTTT.

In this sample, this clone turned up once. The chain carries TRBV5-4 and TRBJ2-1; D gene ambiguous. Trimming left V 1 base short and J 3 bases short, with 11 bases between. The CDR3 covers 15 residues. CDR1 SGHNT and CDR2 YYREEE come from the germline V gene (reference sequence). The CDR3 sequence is CASSLFSRNYNEQFF. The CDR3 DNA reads TGTGCCAGCAGCTTGTTCAGCCGGAACTACAATGAGCAGTTCTTC.

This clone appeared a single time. The CDR3 loop is CAWGGDSDTEAFF. For the CDR3, the DNA is TGTGCCTGGGGCGGGGATTCGGACACTGAAGCTTTCTTT. The chain recombines TRBV30 with TRBJ1-1; D is undetermined. Looked up from germline, CDR1 is GTSNPN and CDR2 is SVGIG (reference sequence). Trimming stripped 5 bases from V and 3 bases from J, with 13 bases between. The CDR3 spans 13 residues.

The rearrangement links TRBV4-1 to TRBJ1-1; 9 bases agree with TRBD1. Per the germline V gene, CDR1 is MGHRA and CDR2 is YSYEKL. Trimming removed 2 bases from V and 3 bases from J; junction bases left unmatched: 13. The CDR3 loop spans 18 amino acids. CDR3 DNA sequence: TGCGCCAGCAGCCAACGTTCAACAGGGGGCAATAGGGACACTGAAGCTTTCTTT. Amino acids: CASSQRSTGGNRDTEAFF.

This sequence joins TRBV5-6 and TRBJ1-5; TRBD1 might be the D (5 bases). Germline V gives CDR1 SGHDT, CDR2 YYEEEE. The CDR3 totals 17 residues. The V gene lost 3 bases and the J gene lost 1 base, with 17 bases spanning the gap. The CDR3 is CASSSTAGVASNQPQHF. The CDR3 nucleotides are TGTGCCAGCAGCTCTACCGCGGGGGTAGCGAGCAATCAGCCCCAGCATTTT.

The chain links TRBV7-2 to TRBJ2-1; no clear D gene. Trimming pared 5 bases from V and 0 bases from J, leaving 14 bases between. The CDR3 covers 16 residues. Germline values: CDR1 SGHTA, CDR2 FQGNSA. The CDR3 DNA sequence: TGTGCCAGCAGCCGAACTCCTTTAAGCTCCTACAATGAGCAGTTCTTC. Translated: CASSRTPLSSYNEQFF.

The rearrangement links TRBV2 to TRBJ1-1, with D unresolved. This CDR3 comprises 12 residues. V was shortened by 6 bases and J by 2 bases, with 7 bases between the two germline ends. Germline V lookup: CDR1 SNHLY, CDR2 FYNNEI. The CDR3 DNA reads TGTGCCAGCAGCCGTGCAAACACTGAAGCTTTCTTT. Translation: CASSRANTEAFF.

For the CDR3, the DNA is TGTGCCAGCAGCTCTCGCTTACGACGACCAGGGGACCAAGCTTTCTTT. This encodes CASSSRLRRPGDQAFF. The chain combines TRBV7-8 with TRBJ1-1; TRBD1 might be the D (6 bases). Germline CDR1 is SGHVS and CDR2 is FQNEAQ. Trimming stripped 4 bases from V and 9 bases from J, with 24 bases between. The CDR3 consists of 16 residues.

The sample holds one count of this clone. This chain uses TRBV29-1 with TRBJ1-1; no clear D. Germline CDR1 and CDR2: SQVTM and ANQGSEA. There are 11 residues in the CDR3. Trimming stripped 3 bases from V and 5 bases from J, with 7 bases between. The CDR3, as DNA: TGCAGCGTTGACGAGATTACTGAAGCTTTCTTT. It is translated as CSVDEITEAFF. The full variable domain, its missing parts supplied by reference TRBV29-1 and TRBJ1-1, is SAVISQKPSRDICQRGTSLTIQCQVDSQVTMMFWYRQQPGQSLTLIATANQGSEATYESGFVIDKFPISRPNLTFSTLTVSNMSPEDSSIYLCSVDEITEAFFGQGTRLTVV.